Below, 19 T cell receptor beta chains from the same sample are listed, as sequenced in a study of metastatic and nonmetastatic thyroid tumors. With MiXCR, TCRdb reprocessed the PCR reads. The sample records 20,000 to 25,000 clones, around 29% being singletons. Nobody among the patients had been given any treatment before thyroid surgery. The specimen sequenced was blood. The receptor set was obtained from a female donor with papillary thyroid cancer or a benign thyroid nodule (not recorded which). Some clones in this sample may be carry-over from other donors' samples.

Sample share makes this clone medium-sized (0.01 to 0.1%). CDR3 sequence reads: CASRGLAGDSEQYF. The CDR3 nucleotides are TGTGCCAGCAGGGGACTAGCGGGAGACTCCGAGCAGTACTTC. The chain uses TRBV28 and TRBJ2-7; 14 bases are a match to TRBD2. Germline V gives CDR1 MDHEN, CDR2 SYDVKM. The CDR3 is 14 amino acids. V lost 6 bases and J lost 6; bases outside the gene matches: 4.

Within the sample, this clone is medium-sized. The gene calls are TRBV4-1 and TRBJ2-1; D call uncertain. The CDR3 runs to 13 residues. Germline lookup yields CDR1 MGHRA and CDR2 YSYEKL. V lost 8 bases, J lost 7 bases, and 15 bases lay in between. The CDR3 loop is CASCTVPGNEQFF. CDR3 nucleotide sequence: TGCGCCAGCTGTACCGTACCCGGGAATGAGCAGTTCTTC.

Ten or more counts support this clone. The chain combines TRBV28 with TRBJ2-3; 9 bases are a match to TRBD1. Germline CDR1 and CDR2: MDHEN and SYDVKM. The CDR3 length is 15 residues. V was pared by 7 bases and J by 2 bases, with 7 bases of the junction left unmatched. CDR3 loop: CASTPGTGHTDTQYF. The CDR3 DNA reads as TGTGCCAGCACCCCCGGGACAGGGCACACAGATACGCAGTATTTT.

This clone showed up many times. The rearrangement uses TRBV3-1 and TRBJ2-3, with 8 positions matching TRBD2. This CDR3 contains 18 residues. V dropped 1 base and J dropped 5; count of bases not matched to a gene: 14. Germline loops: CDR1 LGHDT, CDR2 YNNKEL (reference sequence). The DNA for the CDR3 is TGTGCCAGCAGCCAAGCCCTCCCCAGCGGGAGTTTTGGAGATACGCAGTATTTT. It encodes CASSQALPSGSFGDTQYF.

The chain combines TRBV20-1 with TRBJ2-7; TRBD1 aligns across 7 bases. The V segment lost 5 bases and the J segment 2 bases; nucleotides outside the gene matches: 12. The length of the CDR3 is 15 residues. Germline loops: CDR1 DFQATT, CDR2 SNEGSKA (reference sequence). CDR3 amino acids: CSARNPGQNTYEQYF. CDR3 DNA sequence: TGCAGTGCTCGTAATCCGGGACAGAATACCTACGAGCAGTACTTC.

This clone was seen a few times. Sequence at one end of the junction differs from germline and may be a read error. This rearrangement joins TRBV2 to TRBJ2-7; D is perhaps TRBD1 or TRBD2 (5 bases each). The CDR3 has 13 amino acids. Germline-derived CDR1 and CDR2 are SNHLY and FYNNEI. CDR3 in DNA: TGTGCCAACAGTCGGGACGGAAACTACGGGCAGTACTTC. It codes for CANSRDGNYGQYF.

A few counts support this clone. The chain is built from TRBV2 and TRBJ2-3; 7 bases match TRBD1. V lost 4 bases to trimming and J lost 0 bases; unmatched junction nucleotides: 4. The CDR3 is 15 amino acids. Germline lookup yields CDR1 SNHLY and CDR2 FYNNEI. The CDR3: CASSGGTASTDTQYF. Written as DNA, the CDR3 is TGTGCCAGCAGTGGAGGGACAGCTAGCACAGATACGCAGTATTTT.

The chain employs TRBV7-3 and TRBJ1-2, with 8 bases lining up with TRBD1. The length of the CDR3 is 20 residues. J lost 6 bases, V lost 1 base, and 22 bases had no gene match. Germline values: CDR1 SGHTA, CDR2 FQGTGA. The CDR3 coding sequence is TGTGCCAGCAGCTTAAACTGGGTGACGACAGGGGCCCGTTTTCGGCATGGCTACACCTTC. Amino acid sequence: CASSLNWVTTGARFRHGYTF.

The J gene is TRBJ2-1, the V gene TRBV11-2; 8 bases are shared with TRBD2. The germline gives CDR1 SGHAT, CDR2 FQNNGV. CDR3 length equals 15 residues. Germline trimming cut 2 bases from V and 7 bases from J; bases unmatched to any gene: 7. CDR3: CASSLLVGRGNEQFF. Written as DNA, the CDR3 is TGTGCCAGCAGCTTATTGGTCGGGAGGGGGAATGAGCAGTTCTTC.

Here the CDR3 reads CASSSSLAGEETQYF. The CDR3, as DNA: TGTGCCAGCAGTTCCTCACTAGCGGGAGAAGAGACCCAGTACTTC. The chain couples TRBV28 to TRBJ2-5; 11 positions match TRBD2. CDR3 size: 15 residues. The V and J ends lost 4 bases and 3 bases, in that order; junction bases with no gene match: 4. Looked up from germline, CDR1 is MDHEN and CDR2 is SYDVKM.

The V gene is TRBV4-1, the J gene TRBJ2-7; D is unclear. The CDR3 length is 15 residues. Trimming pared 1 base from V and 2 bases from J, leaving 12 bases between. Germline V gene sequence: CDR1 MGHRA, CDR2 YSYEKL. The CDR3 DNA is TGCGCCAGCAGCCAAGCCGCAGGAACCCCCTACGAGCAGTACTTC. Its translation: CASSQAAGTPYEQYF.

In DNA form, the CDR3 reads TGCAGTGCCTGGGGACAGGGGGCTAAGGGTAGCAATCAGCCCCAGCATTTT. Encoded protein: CSAWGQGAKGSNQPQHF. The gene calls are TRBV20-1 and TRBJ1-5; 12 bases match TRBD1. Germline V gene sequence: CDR1 DFQATT, CDR2 SNEGSKA (reference sequence). The junction had 9 bases not matched to a gene; V was cut back by 6 bases and J by 0 bases. This CDR3 is 17 amino acids long.

The CDR3 sequence: CASSEGNALTDTQYF. In nucleotides, the CDR3 is TGTGCCAGCAGTGAAGGGAACGCCCTCACAGATACGCAGTATTTT. The J gene is TRBJ2-3, the V gene TRBV25-1; D is undetermined. Germline V CDR1 and CDR2: MGHDK, SYGVNS. CDR3 length: 15 amino acids. V shed 2 bases and J shed 2 bases, with 11 bases lying between them. The complete variable domain, with remaining parts taken from reference TRBV25-1 and TRBJ2-3, reads EADIYQTPRYLVIGTGKKITLECSQTMGHDKMYWYQQDPGMELHLIHYSYGVNSTEKGDLSSESTVSRIRTEHFPLTLESARPSHTSQYLCASSEGNALTDTQYFGPGTRLTVL.

V is TRBV6-1 and J is TRBJ1-6, with D hard to call. Germline V CDR1 and CDR2: MNHNS, SASEGT. CDR3 size: 16 residues. Between the trimmed V and J ends, which lost 8 bases and 3 bases, there was a span of 17 bases. The CDR3 DNA sequence: TGTGCCAGCGCCAGCGGCAGGCCCCTCTATAATTCACCCCTCCACTTT. Amino acids: CASASGRPLYNSPLHF.

The V and J genes are TRBV20-1 and TRBJ2-1, with 9 nucleotides matching TRBD2. V dropped 4 bases and J dropped 5; count of bases not matched to a gene: 15. The CDR3 contains 17 residues. Germline V gene data show CDR1 as DFQATT and CDR2 as SNEGSKA (reference sequence). DNA of the CDR3: TGCAGTGCTACTAGACCGGGACTAGCCCAAAACCACAATGAGCAGTTCTTC. This gives the protein CSATRPGLAQNHNEQFF.

This clone showed up many times. The J gene is TRBJ2-5, the V gene TRBV7-4, with TRBD2 identical over 10 bases. Germline V gene data show CDR1 as SGHVT and CDR2 as SQSDAQ. The trim removed 6 bases at V and 5 bases at J, leaving 9 bases unmatched. The CDR3 runs 15 residues. The CDR3 is CASRLASGSRETQYF. The CDR3 coding sequence is TGTGCCAGCAGGTTGGCTAGCGGGAGCAGGGAGACCCAGTACTTC.

This clone was picked up many times. This may come from a read error, since a much larger clone is one base off. At the DNA level, this CDR3 is encoded by other sequences in the same sample as well. J is TRBJ2-1 and V is TRBV11-2; 8 nucleotides match TRBD2. The CDR3 is made up of 14 amino acids. Per the germline V gene, CDR1 is SGHAT and CDR2 is FQNNGV. V lost 5 bases, J lost 7 bases, and 7 bases stayed unmatched. CDR3 protein: CASSHRTSGNEQFF. CDR3 DNA: TGTGCCAGCAGCCATCGTACTAGCGGTAATGAGCAGTTCTTC.

This clone came up many times. In DNA, the CDR3 is TGTGCCAGCAGTCGGACGCGAACAGATACGCAGTATTTT. This gives the protein CASSRTRTDTQYF. The gene calls are TRBV6-1 and TRBJ2-3; D call uncertain. Trimming cost V 5 bases and J 3 bases, with 9 bases left between them. The V gene's germline CDR1 is MNHNS and CDR2 SASEGT. The CDR3 extends over 13 amino acids.

This clone is judged medium-sized. The chain combines TRBV6-4 with TRBJ2-2; D is uncertain. The length of the CDR3 is 13 residues. V lost 0 bases and J 3 bases, leaving 2 bases between the germline ends. Germline CDR1 is MRHNA and CDR2 is SNTAGT. CDR3 loop: CASSDSDTGELFF. In nucleotides, the CDR3 is TGTGCCAGCAGTGACTCAGACACCGGGGAGCTGTTTTTT.